This T cell receptor (beta chain) derives from a study of cytomegalovirus exposure and HLA in healthy donors. Points from the study as a whole: The only immune exposure information that was available was CMV serostatus.

In the PCR, 60 Vbeta and 13 Jbeta primers were used. Profiled with immunoSEQ multiplex PCR; TCRdb holds only in-frame clones, not every one. The sample has 110,000 to 150,000 clones, approximately 63% seen once. Points on this clone: Antigen unknown.

With 4 bases clipped from V and 5 bases from J, the junction kept 9 bases outside the gene matches. The CDR3 totals 15 residues. Germline V lookup: CDR1 LNHDA, CDR2 SQIVND (reference sequence). Source material: PBMCs. The chain joins TRBV19 to TRBJ2-7; 9 bases map to TRBD1. The source is a woman aged 60-70 years in good health and CMV-seropositive. In DNA form, the CDR3 reads TGTGCCAGTAGTAACTTACAGGGGGCTGGCGACGAGCAGTACTTC. Protein sequence: CASSNLQGAGDEQYF.